The rows below give T cell receptor beta chains drawn from one sample of a study of blood T cell repertoires in COVID-19. Here immunoSEQ multiplex PCR was the method, and the copy in TCRdb shows in-frame clones only, minus some. Here the sample spans about 140,000 clones, over 60% being singletons. Material for sequencing was peripheral blood. The receptors stem from a woman between 50 and 59 years old with active or convalescent COVID-19. Each CDR3 is given with its conserved first and last residue. Not every row has a clone size; where given, it reads once, few, many or a size class.

v_call: TRBV4-2
clone_size: once
j_call: TRBJ1-5
cdr3_aa: CASSHNRGRQPQHF

v_call: TRBV19
clone_size: many
j_call: TRBJ2-7
cdr3_aa: CASKGTGEYEQYF

v_call: TRBV3-1/TRBV3-2
clone_size: -
j_call: TRBJ1-2
cdr3_aa: CASSHGGSASYGYTF

v_call: TRBV27
clone_size: -
j_call: TRBJ2-1
cdr3_aa: CASSSWGSGTEQFF

v_call: TRBV19
clone_size: -
j_call: TRBJ1-2
cdr3_aa: CASSQGRVNYGYTF

v_call: TRBV6-2/TRBV6-3
clone_size: once
j_call: TRBJ2-6
cdr3_aa: CASSYEGLGTSGANVLTF

v_call: TRBV5-6
clone_size: -
j_call: TRBJ1-2
cdr3_aa: CASREGMEGYGYTF

v_call: TRBV5-1
clone_size: -
j_call: TRBJ1-1
cdr3_aa: CASSLTGGSTEAFF

v_call: TRBV2
clone_size: few
j_call: TRBJ1-5
cdr3_aa: CASRGQGVFNQPQHF

v_call: TRBV4-3
clone_size: -
j_call: TRBJ1-3
cdr3_aa: CASSQEGASGNTIYF

v_call: TRBV29-1
clone_size: -
j_call: TRBJ1-2
cdr3_aa: CSASDRGYYGYTF

v_call: TRBV2
clone_size: -
j_call: TRBJ2-1
cdr3_aa: CASSPDYLSYNEQFF

v_call: TRBV5-1
clone_size: -
j_call: TRBJ1-3
cdr3_aa: CASSLITGTASSGNTIYF

v_call: TRBV6-5
clone_size: -
j_call: TRBJ1-1
cdr3_aa: CASSLTGQLNTEAFF

v_call: TRBV2
clone_size: -
j_call: TRBJ2-2
cdr3_aa: CASSARGLGTGELFF

v_call: TRBV4-2
clone_size: -
j_call: TRBJ2-7
cdr3_aa: CASSQDSGQGYEQYF

v_call: TRBV7-3
clone_size: few
j_call: TRBJ1-2
cdr3_aa: CASSPGAGDGYTF

v_call: TRBV5-1
clone_size: -
j_call: TRBJ1-1
cdr3_aa: CASSLAGGYTEAFF

v_call: TRBV9
clone_size: -
j_call: TRBJ1-3
cdr3_aa: CASSVAAGLGDTIYF

v_call: TRBV7-3
clone_size: -
j_call: TRBJ2-2
cdr3_aa: CASSPGQGWNTGELFF

v_call: TRBV18
clone_size: -
j_call: TRBJ1-2
cdr3_aa: CASSPRGDRPGYTF

v_call: TRBV6-2/TRBV6-3
clone_size: few
j_call: TRBJ2-3
cdr3_aa: CASRPQPPSGFTDTQYF

v_call: TRBV7-9
clone_size: -
j_call: TRBJ2-7
cdr3_aa: CASSSRGGEQYF

v_call: TRBV5-5
clone_size: -
j_call: TRBJ2-1
cdr3_aa: CASSRSGTGVFF

v_call: TRBV7-2
clone_size: once
j_call: TRBJ1-1
cdr3_aa: CASSLGAQNTEAFF

v_call: TRBV28
clone_size: -
j_call: TRBJ1-5
cdr3_aa: CASSSPGQGAHQPQHF

v_call: TRBV28
clone_size: -
j_call: TRBJ1-5
cdr3_aa: CASSFGTGGTQPQHF

v_call: TRBV30
clone_size: -
j_call: TRBJ2-7
cdr3_aa: CAWTRGGAGYEQYF

v_call: TRBV7-3
clone_size: -
j_call: TRBJ2-2
cdr3_aa: CASSLTTGAGGELFF

v_call: TRBV19
clone_size: -
j_call: TRBJ2-5
cdr3_aa: CASSPRQGRKETQYF

v_call: TRBV5-4
clone_size: -
j_call: TRBJ2-7
cdr3_aa: CASSQTSGGYHEQYF

v_call: TRBV11-3
clone_size: -
j_call: TRBJ1-1
cdr3_aa: CASSLASNTEAFF

v_call: TRBV10-3
clone_size: -
j_call: TRBJ2-2
cdr3_aa: CATLGQGGTGELFF

v_call: TRBV6-2/TRBV6-3
clone_size: few
j_call: TRBJ2-2
cdr3_aa: CASSRVKGNTGELFF

v_call: TRBV7-9
clone_size: -
j_call: TRBJ1-5
cdr3_aa: CASSPTGSRQPQHF

v_call: TRBV3-1/TRBV3-2
clone_size: -
j_call: TRBJ1-5
cdr3_aa: CASSEGRGQPQHF

v_call: TRBV7-6
clone_size: -
j_call: TRBJ2-7
cdr3_aa: CASSLEDRDYEQYF

v_call: TRBV21-1
clone_size: -
j_call: TRBJ2-7
cdr3_aa: CASSKEGRGRYEQYF

v_call: TRBV15
clone_size: -
j_call: TRBJ2-5
cdr3_aa: CATRRGAGETQYF

v_call: TRBV6-5
clone_size: few
j_call: TRBJ2-3
cdr3_aa: CASSPDRERLTQYF

v_call: TRBV21-1
clone_size: -
j_call: TRBJ2-3
cdr3_aa: CASSKAKGQGRGDTQYF

v_call: TRBV7-8
clone_size: -
j_call: TRBJ1-6
cdr3_aa: CASSLAPGGGRGGSPLHF

v_call: TRBV7-8
clone_size: -
j_call: TRBJ2-3
cdr3_aa: CASTRTSAGTDTQYF

v_call: TRBV24-1
clone_size: -
j_call: TRBJ2-1
cdr3_aa: CATSDWSGGADFDEQFF

v_call: TRBV28
clone_size: -
j_call: TRBJ2-5
cdr3_aa: CASSPPGQETETQYF

v_call: TRBV7-9
clone_size: -
j_call: TRBJ2-3
cdr3_aa: CASSVGLAGGTDTQYF

v_call: TRBV6-5
clone_size: -
j_call: TRBJ1-2
cdr3_aa: CASTGGTQAHGYTF

v_call: TRBV5-1
clone_size: once
j_call: TRBJ2-2
cdr3_aa: CASSLRGGGRTGELFF

v_call: TRBV30
clone_size: -
j_call: TRBJ1-2
cdr3_aa: CAWSALGEQGAHGYTF

v_call: TRBV30
clone_size: -
j_call: TRBJ1-2
cdr3_aa: CAWSWTGNYGYTF

v_call: TRBV11-2
clone_size: few
j_call: TRBJ1-4
cdr3_aa: CASSATGPEKLFF

v_call: TRBV6-2/TRBV6-3
clone_size: once
j_call: TRBJ1-5
cdr3_aa: CASSYLVGQSNQPQHF